A single TCR beta chain is shown here with its context. Antigen specificity is unknown. This CDR3 has 15 residues. Germline CDR1 and CDR2: SEHNR and FQNEAQ (reference sequence). Unmatched junction bases numbered 6, after V lost 4 bases and J lost 8 bases. Every sorted population was more than 98% pure. The data belong to a study of beta chain features in type 1 diabetes. Every bit of the isolated RNA underwent reverse transcription, so sequencing read expressed TCRB transcripts. Only in-frame clones appear in the TCRdb table, and some are missing; sequencing was by immunoSEQ multiplex PCR. Seen here are more than 25,000 clones, under 50% observed once, and the top ten hold less than 0.35%. Study observations and caveats: All four CD4+ subsets from Type 1 diabetes patients carried moderately but significantly shorter TCRB CDR3s.

The V call is TRBV7-9, the J call TRBJ2-1; 12 positions match TRBD2. The TCR sequence derives from a man aged 25-40 years with type 1 diabetes. The sequenced sample consisted of stem cell memory CD4+ T cells from blood. CDR3: CASSSGRLAGDEQFF. The DNA for the CDR3 is TGTGCCAGCAGCTCGGGAAGACTAGCGGGGGATGAGCAGTTCTTC.